This TCR beta chain was documented in a study of blood T cell repertoires in COVID-19. Study-level information: Specimens from acute and convalescent COVID-19 originated in the United States, Italy and Spain.

Followed over time, Seattle patients had been enrolled while infection was active. This CDR3 is 18 amino acids long. Germline CDR1 is LGHDT and CDR2 is YNNKEL (reference sequence). After removal of 5 bases from V and 0 bases from J, the junction contained 9 bases not matched to a gene. Clones were read by immunoSEQ multiplex PCR, and TCRdb kept only the in-frame ones, dropping some. The data contain around 460,000 clones, over 85% of them singletons. The receptor's source is a young man with COVID-19, enrolled during active disease. The chain uses TRBV3-1 (or the pseudogene TRBV3-2) and TRBJ1-6; 8 bases line up with TRBD1. Sequenced: peripheral blood. The DNA for the CDR3 is TGTGCCAGCAGCACCCGACAGGGGTTAAGCTCCTATAATTCACCCCTCCACTTT. Translated: CASSTRQGLSSYNSPLHF.